This T cell receptor beta chain was sequenced for a study of CD8+CD57+ T cells in acquired aplastic anemia. About the study: Sorting CD4+ and CD8+ cells gave DNA averaging approximately 3 ug. Healthy CD8+ samples averaged about 11.0 million reads. General study results and limits: About 30 shared CD8+ CDR3s appeared highly expressed within patients' immunodominant clones. CD8+ Simpson's diversity did not differ significantly between patients and controls.

The use of genomic DNA as template underpinned the TCR beta VDJ and CDR3 profiling. TCRdb re-derived calls from the reads in MiXCR, one entry per CDR3 protein. Counted here are 35,000 to 45,000 distinct CDR3 sequences, approximately 71% occurring once; the ten biggest clones make up more than 20%. CDR3 size: 15 residues. Trimming cost V 4 bases and J 2 bases; bases outside gene matches: 2. Germline CDR1 reads MNHEY; CDR2 reads SVGEGT. This clonotype was observed at least ten times. Its antigen is unknown. V gene TRBV6-2 or TRBV6-3 combines with J gene TRBJ2-7, with TRBD2 identical over 13 bases. Sequenced input: sorted CD4+, CD8+, or CD8+CD57+ T cells (not recorded which) from PBMCs. The clonotype originates from a human donor in good health, serving as a control. The CDR3 DNA follows: TGTGCCAGCAGTTCTGGACTAGCGGGGGCCTACGAGCAGTACTTC. Amino acids: CASSSGLAGAYEQYF.